Presented here are 30 T cell receptor beta chains from one specimen sequenced in a study of blood T cell repertoires in COVID-19. Generated by immunoSEQ multiplex PCR, the TCRdb table keeps only in-frame clones and is missing some. Of approximately 76,000 clones in the sample, about 80% are singletons; the top ten hold more than 9.5%. The sequenced material came from peripheral blood. The source of these receptors is a man aged 50 to 60 with acute or convalescent COVID-19.

The chain links TRBV10-3 to TRBJ2-1; TRBD1 is a possible D gene (7 bases). This CDR3 has 15 amino acids. Germline CDR1 reads ENHRY; CDR2 reads SYGVKD. Trimming stripped 3 bases from V and 5 bases from J, with 14 bases between. CDR3 sequence: CAISDWSGGNNEQFF. The CDR3 DNA is TGTGCCATCAGTGATTGGTCAGGGGGGAACAATGAGCAGTTCTTC.

The rearrangement links TRBV6-5 to TRBJ2-2; 11 nucleotides agree with TRBD2. The CDR3 has 15 residues. Trimming cost V 8 bases and J 6 bases; bases outside gene matches: 8. CDR1 MNHEY and CDR2 SVGAGI come from the germline V gene. Here the CDR3 reads CASPGLAEGAGELFF. In nucleotides, the CDR3 is TGTGCCAGCCCGGGACTAGCGGAGGGTGCCGGGGAGCTGTTTTTT.

This chain links TRBV5-1 with TRBJ2-3, with D possibly being TRBD2 (6 bases). The CDR3 loop spans 15 amino acids. The germline V gene encodes CDR1 SGHRS and CDR2 YFSETQ. Trimming pared 1 base from V and 2 bases from J, leaving 11 bases between. This chain's CDR3 is CASSLWGDPTDTQYF. DNA for the CDR3: TGCGCCAGCAGCTTGTGGGGGGACCCCACAGATACGCAGTATTTT.

V and J are TRBV28 and TRBJ2-7, with TRBD1 identical over 7 bases. This CDR3 comprises 15 residues. Germline trimming cut 6 bases from V and 4 bases from J; bases unmatched to any gene: 12. Germline V gene lookup returns CDR1 MDHEN and CDR2 SYDVKM. CDR3 sequence reads: CASRADRVVSYEQYF. The CDR3, as DNA: TGTGCCAGCAGAGCCGACAGGGTGGTTTCGTACGAGCAGTACTTC.

The rearrangement links TRBV5-6 to TRBJ2-1; 9 bases are shared with TRBD2. Germline V gene lookup returns CDR1 SGHDT and CDR2 YYEEEE. The J segment lost 7 bases and the V segment lost 0 bases, leaving 8 bases of the junction unmatched. This CDR3 is 16 amino acids long. The CDR3 DNA reads as TGTGCCAGCAGCTTGGACACGTCTAGCGGGAAAAATGAGCAGTTCTTC. It is translated as CASSLDTSSGKNEQFF.

The V call is TRBV6-2 or TRBV6-3, the J call TRBJ2-1; D uncertain. The CDR3 extends over 13 amino acids. The V and J ends lost 2 bases and 3 bases respectively, with 5 bases between them. CDR1 is MNHEY and CDR2 is SVGEGT in the germline V gene. The CDR3 loop is CASSYRGYNEQFF. CDR3 DNA sequence: TGTGCCAGCAGTTACAGAGGCTACAATGAGCAGTTCTTC.

This clone was counted only a few times. This sequence joins TRBV5-1 and TRBJ2-7; 7 bases agree with TRBD1. The CDR3 is 14 amino acids. V was pared by 4 bases and J by 5 bases, with 9 bases of the junction left unmatched. Germline CDR1 is SGHRS and CDR2 is YFSETQ. The CDR3 is CASSTTGDRHEQYF. The CDR3 DNA sequence: TGCGCCAGCAGCACCACAGGGGATAGGCACGAGCAGTACTTC.

This clone appeared a single time. The chain has TRBV18 and TRBJ2-1; 8 bases agree with TRBD2. This CDR3 comprises 16 residues. The V gene end was trimmed by 4 bases and the J gene end by 2 bases; junction bases not matched to a gene: 7. Germline lookup yields CDR1 KGHSH and CDR2 LQKENI. CDR3 in amino acids: CASSLPSGRAYNEQFF. The DNA for the CDR3 is TGTGCCAGCTCACTTCCCAGCGGGAGAGCCTACAATGAGCAGTTCTTC.

The chain has TRBV14 and TRBJ1-3; D ambiguous. V shed 0 bases and J shed 3 bases, with 6 bases lying between them. CDR3 length equals 14 residues. The germline V gene encodes CDR1 SGHDN and CDR2 FVKESK. DNA for the CDR3: TGTGCCAGCAGCCAAGATAGTCTTGGAAACACCATATATTTT. It translates to CASSQDSLGNTIYF.

This chain links TRBV30 with TRBJ1-3; weak D call: TRBD1 (5 bases). The V gene's germline CDR1 is GTSNPN and CDR2 SVGIG (reference sequence). Trimming cost V 4 bases and J 0 bases, with 10 bases left between them. The CDR3 length is 14 residues. The CDR3 spells CAWTSGYSGNTIYF. The CDR3 nucleotides are TGTGCCTGGACCTCAGGGTACTCTGGAAACACCATATATTTT.

This chain links TRBV6-2 or TRBV6-3 with TRBJ1-3; D might be TRBD1 (6 bases). V lost 2 bases to trimming and J lost 0 bases, with 14 bases between them. CDR1 is MNHEY and CDR2 is SVGEGT in the germline V gene. The CDR3 contains 17 residues. CDR3 in amino acids: CASSYPPGQRSGNTIYF. CDR3 DNA: TGTGCCAGCAGTTACCCGCCGGGACAACGCTCTGGAAACACCATATATTTT.

The chain combines TRBV6-5 with TRBJ1-5; D remains unclear. V was shortened by 6 bases and J by 9 bases, with 18 bases between the two germline ends. Germline V gene sequence: CDR1 MNHEY, CDR2 SVGAGI. CDR3 length: 14 residues. CDR3 amino acids: CASRPEAGSTPQHF. The CDR3 DNA is TGTGCCAGCAGACCCGAAGCGGGCAGTACGCCCCAGCATTTT.

The chain employs TRBV28 and TRBJ2-3, with D maybe TRBD2 (6 bases). Per the germline V gene, CDR1 is MDHEN and CDR2 is SYDVKM. The CDR3 has 15 amino acids. V lost 2 bases to trimming and J lost 0 bases, with 9 bases between them. CDR3 nucleotide sequence: TGTGCCAGCAGTTTAGGGGGAGGTAGCACAGATACGCAGTATTTT. This codes for CASSLGGGSTDTQYF.

The V and J genes are TRBV4-3 and TRBJ2-5, with TRBD1 matching over 7 bases. The CDR3 has 16 residues. V shed 0 bases and J 6 bases; nucleotides not matched to a gene: 10. Germline assignment: CDR1 LGHNA and CDR2 YSLEER. The CDR3: CASSQDRLARGKTQYF. Here the CDR3 DNA reads TGCGCCAGCAGCCAAGATCGGCTGGCCAGGGGGAAGACCCAGTACTTC.

This clone was seen only a few times. The chain couples TRBV10-1 to TRBJ1-1; no reliable D call. The V and J ends lost 4 bases and 1 base respectively, with 7 bases between them. This CDR3 comprises 13 residues. Germline CDR1 reads WNHNN; CDR2 reads SYGVQD (reference sequence). CDR3: CASSVGPNTEAFF. The CDR3 nucleotides are TGCGCCAGCAGTGTCGGTCCGAACACTGAAGCTTTCTTT.

This clone has only a few counts. V and J are TRBV3-1 (or the pseudogene TRBV3-2) and TRBJ1-1, with TRBD1 identical over 7 bases. CDR1 is LGHDT and CDR2 is YNNKEL in the germline V gene (reference sequence). The ends lost 4 bases at V and 6 bases at J; junction bases unmatched: 5. The CDR3 consists of 13 residues. The CDR3, as DNA: TGTGCCAGCAGCCGTAGGACAGGCTCTGAAGCTTTCTTT. Its protein product is CASSRRTGSEAFF.

The V and J genes are TRBV5-1 and TRBJ2-3, with no clear D. The germline V gene encodes CDR1 SGHRS and CDR2 YFSETQ. Trimming took 0 bases from V and 6 from J, leaving 17 bases between them. This CDR3 has 16 amino acids. This chain's CDR3 is CASSLDGGSTADTQYF. CDR3 sequence (DNA): TGCGCCAGCAGCTTGGACGGCGGTTCCACGGCGGATACGCAGTATTTT.

The genes are TRBV5-1 and TRBJ1-1; TRBD1 is a possible D gene (6 bases). Germline V lookup: CDR1 SGHRS, CDR2 YFSETQ. The CDR3 is 15 amino acids. With 0 bases removed from V and 1 base from J, the gap between germline ends came to 10 bases. For the CDR3, the DNA is TGCGCCAGCAGCTTGGACAGGGAAGCGAACACTGAAGCTTTCTTT. Protein sequence: CASSLDREANTEAFF.

This chain connects TRBV6-5 to TRBJ1-6, with 7 positions matching TRBD1. The CDR3 extends over 12 amino acids. Germline loops: CDR1 MNHEY, CDR2 SVGAGI. Trimming removed 8 bases from V and 10 bases from J; junction bases left unmatched: 5. The CDR3 region is CASRQGNSPLHF. CDR3 in DNA: TGTGCCAGCCGACAGGGAAACTCACCCCTCCACTTT.

This clone was recorded only once. The V and J genes are TRBV7-3 and TRBJ1-6, with TRBD1 matching over 10 bases. This CDR3 is 15 amino acids long. Germline CDR1 SGHTA, CDR2 FQGTGA. V was clipped by 5 bases and J by 9 bases; unmatched bases: 7. The CDR3 protein is CASSPSGTGVSPLHF. The CDR3 coding sequence is TGTGCCAGCAGCCCCTCCGGGACAGGGGTTTCACCCCTCCACTTT.

The V call is TRBV10-3, the J call TRBJ2-5; D possibly corresponds to TRBD2 (6 bases). Germline V CDR1 and CDR2: ENHRY, SYGVKD. This CDR3 region has 15 residues. V was clipped by 4 bases and J by 5 bases, with 17 bases between them. The CDR3 coding sequence is TGTGCCATCAGTGGGTCTGGGGGGTCTAGGGAGACCCAGTACTTC. Translated: CAISGSGGSRETQYF.

This chain links TRBV11-2 with TRBJ1-5, with 9 bases aligning to TRBD1. Germline V gene sequence: CDR1 SGHAT, CDR2 FQNNGV. This CDR3 has 15 residues. Unmatched junction bases numbered 4, after V lost 1 base and J lost 6 bases. The CDR3 DNA is TGTGCCAGCAGCTTAGGGGACAGGGAGGCTCAGCCCCAGCATTTT. Protein sequence: CASSLGDREAQPQHF.

CDR3 residues: CASSPGQGNYEQYF. In DNA, the CDR3 is TGTGCCAGCAGTCCCGGACAGGGGAACTACGAGCAGTACTTC. The chain couples TRBV27 to TRBJ2-7; 9 bases match TRBD1. With 5 bases clipped from V and 3 bases from J, the junction kept 5 bases outside the gene matches. This CDR3 spans 14 amino acids. Germline-derived CDR1 and CDR2 are MNHEY and SMNVEV (reference sequence).

V and J are TRBV2 and TRBJ2-1, with D possibly matching TRBD1 (5 bases). With 8 bases removed from V and 6 bases from J, the gap between germline ends came to 8 bases. Germline assignment: CDR1 SNHLY and CDR2 FYNNEI. The CDR3 loop spans 11 amino acids. The CDR3 protein is CASATGNEQFF. DNA of the CDR3: TGTGCCAGCGCTACAGGCAATGAGCAGTTCTTC.

The rearrangement joins TRBV5-1 to TRBJ2-1, with 9 positions matching TRBD1. Germline loops: CDR1 SGHRS, CDR2 YFSETQ. The CDR3 length is 15 residues. The J segment lost 3 bases and the V segment lost 4 bases, leaving 5 bases of the junction unmatched. The DNA for the CDR3 is TGCGCCAGCAGCCCGGGACAGGGAGTCTACAATGAGCAGTTCTTC. Its protein is CASSPGQGVYNEQFF.

This clone was seen a single time. The V and J genes are TRBV27 and TRBJ2-7; the match to TRBD1 covers 7 bases. The CDR3 covers 14 residues. Germline CDR1 is MNHEY and CDR2 is SMNVEV (reference sequence). Trimming removed 6 bases from V and 6 bases from J; junction bases left unmatched: 11. As DNA, the CDR3 is TGTGCCAGCAGCCTGGGACAGTCTTTCGGCGAGCAGTACTTC. Its translation: CASSLGQSFGEQYF.

The J gene is TRBJ2-2, the V gene TRBV11-3, with a weak D call TRBD2 (5 bases). V lost 4 bases and J lost 6, with 12 bases in between. CDR1 SGHNT and CDR2 YENEEA come from the germline V gene. The CDR3 consists of 14 residues. The CDR3 DNA sequence: TGTGCCAGCAGCTCCGGACTCAGAGCCGGGGAGCTGTTTTTT. Its translation is CASSSGLRAGELFF.

The chain uses TRBV5-6 and TRBJ1-2; 8 positions agree with TRBD1. This CDR3 comprises 14 residues. Trimming removed 4 bases from V and 4 bases from J; junction bases left unmatched: 6. Germline V CDR1 and CDR2: SGHDT, YYEEEE. CDR3 in amino acids: CASSTPQGGYGYTF. The CDR3 DNA reads TGTGCCAGCAGCACACCACAGGGGGGCTATGGCTACACCTTC.

CDR3 in DNA: TGTGCCAGCAGCCAAGTGGGGGAGGTAGTCAAGCAGTTCTTC. It translates to CASSQVGEVVKQFF. The chain has TRBV3-1 (or the pseudogene TRBV3-2) and TRBJ2-1, with D tentatively TRBD2 (6 bases). CDR3 length: 14 amino acids. Trimming cost V 1 base and J 11 bases, with 15 bases left between them. CDR1 LGHDT and CDR2 YNNKEL come from the germline V gene (reference sequence).

The J gene is TRBJ2-2, the V gene TRBV27; 8 nucleotides line up with TRBD2. The CDR3 loop spans 16 amino acids. Trimming removed 10 bases from V and 5 bases from J; junction bases left unmatched: 15. The germline gives CDR1 MNHEY, CDR2 SMNVEV (reference sequence). The CDR3 reads CATQWDGRGRTGELFF. The CDR3 DNA is TGTGCCACCCAGTGGGACGGGAGGGGTCGAACCGGGGAGCTGTTTTTT.